Following are 10 T cell receptor beta chains from one sample sequenced in a study of CXCR3-negative and CXCR3-positive naive CD8 T cells. Study findings and constraints: Against CXCR3-negative naive cells, CXCR3-positive naive cells showed more hydrophobic TRB CDR3s.

Libraries of TRB cDNA were made by 5' RACE and carried UMIs. TCRdb reanalyzed the 5' RACE reads and collapses them to one entry per CDR3 protein, without DNA. This sample's clone table lists tens of thousands of distinct CDR3 sequences. Their cognate antigens are unknown. Sequencing input: naive CXCR3+ CD8+ T cells from blood. Subset: CD45RO-CCR7+CD27+CD95- naive CD8+ T cells expressing CXCR3 (TNR3+). These receptors came from a human donor in good health. Some clones in this sample may be carry-over from other donors' samples.

The chain couples TRBV3-1 to TRBJ2-2. This CDR3 comprises 15 residues. The V gene's germline CDR1 is LGHDT and CDR2 YNNKEL (reference sequence). CDR3: CASSQGRTNTGELFF.

The V and J genes are TRBV21-1 and TRBJ2-2. TRBV21-1 is a pseudogene. CDR3 length: 15 amino acids. CDR3 residues: CASSKVGRNTGELFF.

The chain combines TRBV14 with TRBJ2-5; no DNA is available, so the TRBD2 call from TCRdb remains unchecked. This CDR3 contains 16 residues. Looked up from germline, CDR1 is SGHDN and CDR2 is FVKESK. The chain's CDR3 is CASSLREEGLKETQYF.

This chain uses TRBV19 with TRBJ2-2; no DNA is available, so the TRBD2 call from TCRdb remains unchecked. The germline V gene has CDR1 LNHDA and CDR2 SQIVND (reference sequence). The CDR3 totals 17 residues. The CDR3 loop is CASSTLWLAGETGELFF.

The rearrangement links TRBV7-9 to TRBJ2-3. Germline V gene lookup returns CDR1 SEHNR and CDR2 FQNEAQ (reference sequence). The CDR3 covers 12 residues. The CDR3 loop is CASSPLSDTQYF.

The rearrangement joins TRBV14 to TRBJ2-7; as DNA is missing, the TRBD1 call by TCRdb cannot be tested. Germline V gives CDR1 SGHDN, CDR2 FVKESK. This CDR3 is built from 14 residues. This CDR3 reads CASSPEMGDYEQYF.

The rearrangement links TRBV14 to TRBJ2-3; TCRdb returns TRBD1, unconfirmable since there is no DNA. The CDR3 is 15 amino acids. The V gene's germline CDR1 is SGHDN and CDR2 FVKESK. CDR3 region: CASSPTGLYTDTQYF.

The chain combines TRBV5-6 with TRBJ1-2. The CDR3 totals 13 residues. Germline loops: CDR1 SGHDT, CDR2 YYEEEE. CDR3: CASSLLLPYGYTF.

This CDR3 is CASSSPGQGYTGELFF. V gene TRBV7-6 combines with J gene TRBJ2-2; as DNA is missing, the TRBD1 call by TCRdb cannot be tested. Per the germline V gene, CDR1 is SGHVS and CDR2 is FNYEAQ. There are 16 residues in the CDR3.

This chain links TRBV21-1 with TRBJ1-1. TRBV21-1 is a known pseudogene. The CDR3 is 15 residues long. CDR3 protein: CASSKDGSANTEAFF.